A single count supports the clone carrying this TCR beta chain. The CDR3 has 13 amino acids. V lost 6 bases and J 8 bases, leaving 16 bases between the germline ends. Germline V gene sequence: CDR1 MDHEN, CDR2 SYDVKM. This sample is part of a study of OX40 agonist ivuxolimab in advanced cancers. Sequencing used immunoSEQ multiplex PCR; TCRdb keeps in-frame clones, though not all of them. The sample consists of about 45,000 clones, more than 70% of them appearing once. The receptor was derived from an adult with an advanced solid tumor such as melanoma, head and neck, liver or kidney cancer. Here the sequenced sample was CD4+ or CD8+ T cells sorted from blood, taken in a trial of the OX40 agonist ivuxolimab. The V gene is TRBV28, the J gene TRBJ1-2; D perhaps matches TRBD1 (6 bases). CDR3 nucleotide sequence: TGTGCCAGCAGCACTCCAGGGGCGAAGGGCTACACCTTC. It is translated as CASSTPGAKGYTF.